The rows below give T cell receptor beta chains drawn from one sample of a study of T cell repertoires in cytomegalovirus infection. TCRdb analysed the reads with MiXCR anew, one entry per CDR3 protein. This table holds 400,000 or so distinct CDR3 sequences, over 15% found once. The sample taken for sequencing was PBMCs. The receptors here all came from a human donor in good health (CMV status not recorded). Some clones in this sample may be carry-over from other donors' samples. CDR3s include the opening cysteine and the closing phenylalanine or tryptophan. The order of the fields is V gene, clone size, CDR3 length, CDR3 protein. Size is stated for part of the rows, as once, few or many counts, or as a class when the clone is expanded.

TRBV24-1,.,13,CATSDLWNTEAFF
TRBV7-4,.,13,CASSLVEGEKLFF
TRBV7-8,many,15,CASSHRRGVPYGYTF
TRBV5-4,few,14,CASSKTSGNNEQFF
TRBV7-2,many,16,CASSLYQGGRTDTQYF
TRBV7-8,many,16,CASSLHWTPGNQPQHF
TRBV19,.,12,CATETSNQPQHF
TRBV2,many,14,CASSATGAGTEAFF
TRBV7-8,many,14,CASSPDRGYSPGYF
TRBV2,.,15,CASSVEAASGNTIYF
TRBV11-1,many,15,CASSTTSGGTYEQYF
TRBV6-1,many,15,CASRLGQGGYHGYTF
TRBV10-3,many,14,CAISDYLGPYEQYF
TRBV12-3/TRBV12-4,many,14,CASSFDRVNQPQHF
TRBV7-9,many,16,CASSPRTSGRTDTQYF
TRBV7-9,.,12,CASSLAGSEAFF
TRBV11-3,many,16,CASSLDGTRDYNEQFF
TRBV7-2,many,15,CASSQQAGGPNEQFF
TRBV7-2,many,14,CASSPSGLTYEQYF
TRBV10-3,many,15,CATEGGQGIGNEQFF
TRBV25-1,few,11,CASSASGELFF
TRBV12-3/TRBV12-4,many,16,CASSPRGAETSYEQYF
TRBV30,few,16,CAWSVRWAGVFSEAFF
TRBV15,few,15,CATSRDFRPTGEQYF
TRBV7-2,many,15,CASSLRTGVYNEQFF
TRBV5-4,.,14,CASRSGTSDYEQYF
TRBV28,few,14,CASSLATGSYEQYF
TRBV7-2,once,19,CASSLVTNLAGGPGYEQYF
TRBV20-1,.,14,CSATRTDVFYEQYF
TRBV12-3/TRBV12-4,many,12,CASSFEGQPQHF
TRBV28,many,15,CASSTGTGGPEKLFF
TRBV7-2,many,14,CASSLRASTDTQYF
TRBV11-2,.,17,CASSLAAGRTSTDTQYF
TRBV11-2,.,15,CASSLGPGVSTEAFF
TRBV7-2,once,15,CASSLEGAGAETQYF
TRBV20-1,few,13,CSVGPSPGNGYTF
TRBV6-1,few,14,CASSELTSKNIQYF
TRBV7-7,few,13,CASSPGTAEKLFF
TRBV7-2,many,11,CASSGRETQYF
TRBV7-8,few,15,CASSPRDRASYEQYF
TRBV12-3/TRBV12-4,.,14,CASTISGTGTEAFF
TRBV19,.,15,CASRKTLSAYNEQFF
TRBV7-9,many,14,CASRFPGPNSPLHF
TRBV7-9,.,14,CASSLAQRADIQYF
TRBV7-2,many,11,CASSWGSGYTF
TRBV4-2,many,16,CASSQRGAGVPYGYTF
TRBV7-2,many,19,CASTLRGDRGSRFTGELFF
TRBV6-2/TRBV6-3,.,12,CASSSAYNEQFF
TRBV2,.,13,CASRPGARDTQYF
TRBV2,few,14,CASSIDRGEEKLFF
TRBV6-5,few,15,CASSLTGGTSYEQYF